The 12 T cell receptor beta chains below were found in one sample sequenced in a study of graft-versus-host responses after intestinal transplantation. These receptors lack a known antigen. The protocol was immunoSEQ multiplex PCR, while the TCRdb copy is restricted to in-frame clones and leaves out a portion. This table has tens of thousands of clones, roughly 90% appearing once. Sequencing was performed on unstimulated CD8+ T cells sorted from spleen or lymph node cells, taken before intestinal transplant. These receptors were obtained from a human donor who received an intestinal transplant.

The chain joins TRBV7-2 to TRBJ2-7; D is undetermined. The CDR3 has 13 residues. CDR1 is SGHTA, CDR2 FQGNSA, per germline. The V gene lost 5 bases and the J gene lost 3 bases, with 11 bases spanning the gap. The CDR3 DNA reads TGTGCCAGCAGCCTAACTACCCACTACGAGCAGTACTTC. Translated: CASSLTTHYEQYF.

Regarding this clone: Other DNA sequences from this sample encode an identical CDR3 as well. The V gene is TRBV7-9, the J gene TRBJ1-2, with unresolved D. The CDR3 loop spans 13 amino acids. CDR1 is SEHNR, CDR2 FQNEAQ, per germline (reference sequence). V shed 1 base and J shed 4 bases, with 7 bases lying between them. CDR3 protein: CASSLGAGYGYTF. The CDR3 DNA is TGTGCCAGCAGCTTAGGTGCAGGCTATGGCTACACCTTC.

The rearrangement links TRBV7-2 to TRBJ2-5; D call uncertain. The CDR3 loop spans 12 amino acids. Per germline, CDR1 SGHTA and CDR2 FQGNSA. The V end lost 5 bases, the J end lost 4 bases, and 8 bases lay between the germline ends. CDR3 protein: CASSLNGETQYF. In DNA, the CDR3 is TGTGCCAGCAGCCTTAACGGAGAGACCCAGTACTTC.

The V call is TRBV6-1, the J call TRBJ2-2; D perhaps matches TRBD2 (6 bases). Looked up from germline, CDR1 is MNHNS and CDR2 is SASEGT. Trimming removed 7 bases from V and 0 bases from J, with 12 bases in between. CDR3 length equals 15 residues. In nucleotides, the CDR3 is TGTGCCAGCACCACGGGGGAGGCGAACACCGGGGAGCTGTTTTTT. This encodes CASTTGEANTGELFF.

The V call is TRBV6-1, the J call TRBJ1-5; possibly TRBD1 for D (5 bases). The CDR3 loop spans 13 amino acids. Per the germline V gene, CDR1 is MNHNS and CDR2 is SASEGT. Trimming cost V 8 bases and J 5 bases, with 13 bases left between them. The CDR3 spells CASLGRGDQPQHF. CDR3 bases: TGTGCCAGCCTGGGGCGGGGAGATCAGCCCCAGCATTTT.

The chain joins TRBV7-9 to TRBJ2-7, with TRBD1 as a possible D gene (6 bases). This CDR3 region has 13 residues. The V end was cut by 5 bases, the J end by 0 bases, with 8 bases between. The V gene's germline CDR1 is SEHNR and CDR2 FQNEAQ (reference sequence). Here the CDR3 DNA reads TGTGCCAGCAGCCGCAGGGGCTCCTACGAGCAGTACTTC. It translates to CASSRRGSYEQYF.

The chain combines TRBV18 with TRBJ2-7; D is possibly TRBD2 (5 bases). This CDR3 has 13 amino acids. In germline, CDR1 is KGHSH, CDR2 LQKENI. Trimming took 3 bases from V and 3 from J, leaving 9 bases between them. The CDR3 region has the DNA TGTGCCAGCTCACCGCGGGCGTACTACGAGCAGTACTTC. Protein: CASSPRAYYEQYF.

Of note for this clone: The sample holds other DNA sequences that translate to the same CDR3. The chain is built from TRBV20-1 and TRBJ2-5, with D unclear. The CDR3 runs to 10 residues. Trimming took 5 bases from V and 5 from J, leaving 6 bases between them. Germline loops: CDR1 DFQATT, CDR2 SNEGSKA (reference sequence). This CDR3 is CSAPQETQYF. CDR3 DNA sequence: TGCAGTGCTCCCCAGGAGACCCAGTACTTC.

V gene TRBV27 combines with J gene TRBJ1-2; D not certain. V was pared by 3 bases and J by 6 bases, with 11 bases between. The CDR3 runs 13 residues. CDR1 and CDR2 (germline): MNHEY, SMNVEV (reference sequence). In DNA, the CDR3 is TGTGCCAGCAGTTTGCGGGGAGTAGATGGCTACACCTTC. Protein sequence: CASSLRGVDGYTF.

V is TRBV2 and J is TRBJ1-1; tentatively, D is TRBD1 (5 bases). The V and J ends lost 3 bases and 0 bases respectively, with 14 bases between them. The CDR3 covers 16 residues. Germline V CDR1 and CDR2: SNHLY, FYNNEI. CDR3 sequence reads: CASSDIAAGLNTEAFF. The CDR3 DNA follows: TGTGCCAGCAGTGATATCGCGGCAGGGTTGAACACTGAAGCTTTCTTT.

The chain joins TRBV4-1 to TRBJ2-1; D is undetermined. Per germline, CDR1 MGHRA and CDR2 YSYEKL. The CDR3 has 13 residues. V lost 1 base and J 6 bases, leaving 7 bases between the germline ends. The CDR3 nucleotides are TGCGCCAGCAGCCAAGGGCTCCTCAATGAGCAGTTCTTC. It is translated as CASSQGLLNEQFF.

The chain is built from TRBV27 and TRBJ1-1; 7 bases align to TRBD1. This CDR3 has 16 amino acids. V was pared by 2 bases and J by 5 bases, with 11 bases of the junction left unmatched. Germline CDR1 reads MNHEY; CDR2 reads SMNVEV (reference sequence). The CDR3 here is CASSLPPGGRGTEAFF. Here the CDR3 DNA reads TGTGCCAGCAGTTTACCTCCAGGGGGACGGGGAACTGAAGCTTTCTTT.